A single sample is the source of the 5 T cell receptor beta chains below, sequenced in a study of radiation and T cells in renal cell carcinoma. Method: immunoSEQ multiplex PCR; TCRdb's copy keeps in-frame clones and lacks some. The repertoire has about 130,000 clones, 88% of them found once; the top ten carry approximately 12%. The time point here: baseline pretreatment blood. Treatment described: 15 Gy SBRT to primary tumor, nephrectomy 4 weeks later. The source material was blood, sampled from a patient whose treatment included radiotherapy and nephrectomy. These receptor sequences come from a woman in her forties or fifties with renal cell carcinoma.

This chain links TRBV19 with TRBJ1-5, with 9 positions matching TRBD1. V trimming: 5 bases; J trimming: 3 bases; junction bases outside the gene matches: 5. The length of the CDR3 is 15 residues. CDR1 LNHDA and CDR2 SQIVND come from the germline V gene (reference sequence). The CDR3 reads CASSDGQGNNQPQHF. DNA of the CDR3: TGTGCCAGTAGTGACGGACAGGGGAACAATCAGCCCCAGCATTTT.

The genes are TRBV7-3 and TRBJ2-5; D may be TRBD2 (5 bases). Germline loops: CDR1 SGHTA, CDR2 FQGTGA. This CDR3 has 14 residues. Trimming pared 5 bases from V and 5 bases from J, leaving 15 bases between. CDR3 coding DNA: TGTGCCAGCAGCCCGACCGGGGTTGACGAGACCCAGTACTTC. It codes for CASSPTGVDETQYF.

This chain joins TRBV11-1 and TRBJ2-4, with a weak D call TRBD1 (5 bases). Germline V gene sequence: CDR1 SGHAT, CDR2 FQDESV (reference sequence). CDR3 length: 16 residues. The V gene lost 1 base and the J gene lost 3 bases, with 13 bases spanning the gap. The CDR3 protein is CASSLGAGPGKNIQYF. The CDR3 DNA sequence: TGTGCCAGCAGCTTAGGGGCAGGGCCAGGCAAAAACATTCAGTACTTC. Filled out from reference TRBV11-1 and TRBJ2-4, the complete variable domain reads EAEVAQSPRYKITEKSQAVAFWCDPISGHATLYWYRQILGQGPELLVQFQDESVVDDSQLPKDRFSAERLKGVDSTLKIQPAELGDSAMYLCASSLGAGPGKNIQYFGAGTRLSVL.

The chain combines TRBV5-1 with TRBJ1-1; maybe TRBD1 (5 bases). V shed 0 bases and J shed 1 base, with 10 bases lying between them. CDR3 length: 15 amino acids. Looked up from germline, CDR1 is SGHRS and CDR2 is YFSETQ. The CDR3: CASSLGAGRNTEAFF. Written as DNA, the CDR3 is TGCGCCAGCAGCTTGGGGGCAGGGCGGAACACTGAAGCTTTCTTT. Combining the CDR3 with reference TRBV5-1 and TRBJ1-1 gives the whole variable domain KAGVTQTPRYLIKTRGQQVTLSCSPISGHRSVSWYQQTPGQGLQFLFEYFSETQRNKGNFPGRFSGRQFSNSRSEMNVSTLELGDSALYLCASSLGAGRNTEAFFGQGTRLTVV.

The rearrangement uses TRBV6-6 and TRBJ2-5; D may be TRBD1 (5 bases). CDR1 MNHNY and CDR2 SVGAGI come from the germline V gene (reference sequence). There are 14 residues in the CDR3. Trimming stripped 4 bases from V and 4 bases from J, with 13 bases between. CDR3 nucleotide sequence: TGTGCCAGCAGTTGCTCCCAGGGCCGAGAGACCCAGTACTTC. Protein: CASSCSQGRETQYF.